The present entry profiles one T cell receptor (beta chain) with its context. Its antigen remains unidentified. The input lacks base qualities; no much larger clone sits a single base away. The CDR3 has 16 amino acids, counting the end cysteine and phenylalanine. Of the read, only the CDR3 DNA is kept; its 48 bases are in frame from base 1. CDR1 SEHNR and CDR2 FQNEAQ were looked up in the germline V gene (reference sequence). At the junction V is shortened by 1 base and J by 1 base, with 13 bases in between. These data belong to a study of blood T cell repertoires in COVID-19 (TCRdb year 2020). Study-wide context: The collaborator samples originated in the United States, Italy and Spain and spanned the acute and convalescent phases of COVID-19. The samples were drawn from two sources: the first 160 participants of the ongoing ImmuneRACE study, and 1,000 to 1,500 subjects contributed by 6 global collaborators. The repertoires were released in a freely available public database meant as a resource for research on the immune response to SARS-CoV-2. Deeply sampled blood TCRbeta repertoires from subjects exposed to, actively infected with, or recovered from COVID-19 were included in the dataset. Where available, HLA class I and class II types were taken from metadata supplied by the sample provider and were not determined by assay-based typing. A de-identified subject ID, COVID-19 status, age in years and sex were almost always included in the sample metadata. The material from the prospective study consisted of cDNA or gDNA derived from T cells, B-cell-depleted T cells, or PBMCs. General conclusions and limits of the study: Clinical and demographic metadata were provided uncurated, with the amount varying by source and participant.

TCRbeta CDR3 regions were amplified from genomic DNA using the immunoSEQ Assay, a bias-controlled multiplex PCR. The authors processed their data as follows. Nucleated cell counts per sample were estimated from amplification of reference gene primers within the assay. To quantify the absolute abundance of each unique TCRbeta CDR3 rearrangement, sequence reads were collapsed and filtered. For each sample, productive Simpson clonality was calculated as the square root of Simpson's diversity index over productive rearrangements. TCRdb mirrors the immuneACCESS table, restricted to in-frame sequences. Some clones are absent from its copies; in checked studies, under half trace to an unresolved V gene, and the reason for the others is unknown. V, J and clone size are taken as reported in that table, and D and trimming were inferred from the DNA itself. This sample has 150,000 to 200,000 clones in its table, and roughly 82% of those were observed once. Around 7% of the sample is held by the ten biggest clonotypes.

One collaborating source in Seattle enrolled patients during active infection and followed them longitudinally through the course of disease. Whole blood was collected in K2EDTA tubes by collaborating institutions according to the institutions' own protocols. For TCRbeta analysis, collaborator samples were shipped as frozen whole blood, as isolated PBMCs, or as DNA extracted from either sample type. The source of this sequence is a woman aged 40 to 49 with COVID-19, enrolled during active disease. Sequencing was carried out using peripheral blood. The chain joins TRBV7-9 to TRBJ1-1, with the identity of the D gene unclear. This receptor carries the CDR3 CASSLGRGLPNTEAFF. The nucleotides are TGTGCCAGCAGCTTAGGACGCGGACTCCCGAACACTGAAGCTTTCTTT.